This T cell receptor (beta chain) was sequenced in a study of blood T cell repertoires in COVID-19. The CDR3 has 10 amino acids. Germline assignment: CDR1 MNHEY and CDR2 SVGAGI. The protocol was immunoSEQ multiplex PCR, while the TCRdb copy is restricted to in-frame clones and leaves out a portion. The sample lists around 230,000 clones, approximately 85% occurring once. The rearrangement links TRBV6-5 to TRBJ2-7; D is possibly TRBD2 (5 bases). This clonotype was sampled from a woman in her fifties or sixties with active or convalescent COVID-19. Sequenced input: peripheral blood. The CDR3 loop is CVTGEWEQYF. CDR3 coding DNA: TGTGTAACTGGGGAGTGGGAGCAGTACTTC.